This TCR beta chain emerged from a study of Ad26.COV2.S vaccination and SARS-CoV-2 variants. Whole-study findings and limits: Vaccine and placebo groups showed comparable non-spike TCR breadth.

The CDR3 is 14 amino acids. Trimming cost V 2 bases and J 4 bases; bases outside gene matches: 4. Germline lookup yields CDR1 PRHDT and CDR2 FYEKMQ (reference sequence). Repertoires were generated with immunoSEQ multiplex PCR, while TCRdb's copy carries only in-frame clones and drops some. The sample consists of about 480,000 clones, around 85% of them appearing once. The treatment was: about 20 received Ad26.COV2.S at low or high dose, single or two shots; roughly 5 received placebo; per-sample allocation not given. Following the first vaccine or placebo injection, samples were taken on day 63. The individual, an adult aged 18-55 years, was a donor in Boston. This clone was seen only once. The antigen is not known.

This TCR was sampled from a person aged 18 to 65 who received the Ad26.COV2.S COVID-19 vaccine or a placebo. The V call is TRBV13, the J call TRBJ1-2; TRBD1 aligns across 7 bases. The material was peripheral blood, obtained in a trial of Ad26.COV2.S vaccine versus placebo. CDR3 nucleotide sequence: TGTGCCAGCAGCTTAAGAGGGACAGCCTATGGCTACACCTTC. Protein product: CASSLRGTAYGYTF.